The 18 T cell receptor beta chains listed next were all sequenced from one sample in a study of blood T cell repertoires in COVID-19. Clones were read by immunoSEQ multiplex PCR, and TCRdb kept only the in-frame ones, dropping some. Of 180,000 or so clones in the sample, about four fifths were seen once. Sequencing was performed on PBMCs or T cells enriched from blood (not recorded which). The receptors were gathered from a woman between 45 and 65 years old in a cohort exposed to, infected with or recovered from COVID-19 (not recorded which).

The rearrangement uses TRBV28 and TRBJ1-2; D is unclear. CDR1 and CDR2 (germline): MDHEN, SYDVKM. V lost 2 bases to trimming and J lost 2 bases, with 12 bases between them. CDR3 length: 15 amino acids. CDR3 sequence (DNA): TGTGCCAGCAGTTTAATCCCGGGGAACAACTATGGCTACACCTTC. This gives the protein CASSLIPGNNYGYTF.

V is TRBV5-6 and J is TRBJ2-7; 12 bases fit TRBD1. Per germline, CDR1 SGHDT and CDR2 YYEEEE. Trimming took 4 bases from V and 4 from J; bases not matched to a gene: 3. The CDR3 is 14 amino acids. CDR3 bases: TGTGCCAGCAGCCGGGACAGGGGGCTTTACGAGCAGTACTTC. It translates to CASSRDRGLYEQYF.

This clone was seen just once. The rearrangement links TRBV5-1 to TRBJ2-3, with D unresolved. This CDR3 is built from 16 residues. Germline V gene lookup returns CDR1 SGHRS and CDR2 YFSETQ. Trimming took 0 bases from V and 1 from J, leaving 12 bases between them. The CDR3 sequence is CASSLASSFGTDTQYF. CDR3 DNA: TGCGCCAGCAGCTTGGCCTCCTCCTTCGGCACAGATACGCAGTATTTT.

J is TRBJ2-1 and V is TRBV2; possible D gene TRBD2, 6 bases. The CDR3 covers 11 residues. V dropped 6 bases and J dropped 9 bases, with 9 bases sitting between them. Germline V lookup: CDR1 SNHLY, CDR2 FYNNEI. CDR3 residues: CASRGRGEQFF. Written as DNA, the CDR3 is TGTGCCAGCAGGGGGCGGGGTGAGCAGTTCTTC.

CDR3 sequence: CASSPGASGATGELFF. CDR3 nucleotides: TGTGCCAGCAGCCCTGGGGCTAGCGGGGCCACCGGGGAGCTGTTTTTT. V is TRBV9 and J is TRBJ2-2, with 9 bases lining up with TRBD2. The CDR3 sequence is 16 residues long. V lost 4 bases, J lost 4 bases, and 8 bases stayed unmatched. The germline gives CDR1 SGDLS, CDR2 YYNGEE.

The chain carries TRBV7-8 and TRBJ1-1; D is perhaps TRBD1 (6 bases). The germline V and J ends were trimmed by 3 bases and 10 bases, with 15 bases remaining between them. CDR1 SGHVS and CDR2 FQNEAQ come from the germline V gene. This CDR3 is built from 13 residues. For the CDR3, the DNA is TGTGCCAGCAGCTTTGAAAACAGGGAAGGAGCTTTCTTT. Translated, it gives CASSFENREGAFF.

This rearrangement joins TRBV28 to TRBJ1-5; D perhaps matches TRBD1 (5 bases). Per the germline V gene, CDR1 is MDHEN and CDR2 is SYDVKM. The CDR3 runs to 15 residues. The V gene lost 10 bases and the J gene lost 0 bases, with 16 bases spanning the gap. CDR3 protein: CATFGGAGSNQPQHF. The CDR3 bases are TGTGCCACCTTCGGAGGGGCCGGTAGCAATCAGCCCCAGCATTTT.

The chain has TRBV7-3 and TRBJ2-1; TRBD2 might be the D (7 bases). Germline V gene sequence: CDR1 SGHTA, CDR2 FQGTGA. V lost 5 bases and J 4 bases, leaving 24 bases between the germline ends. The CDR3 covers 18 residues. The CDR3 DNA reads as TGTGCCAGCAGCCGGAGGGGGGAGGGAGAGTACCCGTACAATGAGCAGTTCTTC. Translating gives CASSRRGEGEYPYNEQFF.

The chain links TRBV11-3 to TRBJ2-5; the match to TRBD2 covers 8 bases. V shed 5 bases, J shed 5 bases, and the junction held 10 bases outside the gene matches. This CDR3 has 15 residues. Germline V lookup: CDR1 SGHNT, CDR2 YENEEA. The CDR3, as DNA: TGTGCCAGCAGCCCCCGGGGGGGGGCCTCCGAGACCCAGTACTTC. Translation: CASSPRGGASETQYF.

The rearrangement uses TRBV4-3 and TRBJ2-5; 8 nucleotides align to TRBD1. Germline CDR1 is LGHNA and CDR2 is YSLEER. This CDR3 region has 16 residues. Unmatched junction bases numbered 10, after V lost 2 bases and J lost 5 bases. The CDR3 DNA follows: TGCGCCAGCAGCCAAACTACGACAGGGGATGTTGAGACCCAGTACTTC. Residues: CASSQTTTGDVETQYF.

The chain links TRBV19 to TRBJ1-5, with TRBD1 matching 7 bases. Germline assignment: CDR1 LNHDA and CDR2 SQIVND (reference sequence). V lost 4 bases, J lost 2 bases, and 11 bases stayed unmatched. CDR3 length: 17 amino acids. The CDR3 region has the DNA TGTGCCAGTAGTACAGGGACAGATTTCGCAGGCAATCAGCCCCAGCATTTT. Translating gives CASSTGTDFAGNQPQHF.

This clone has only one observation. The chain joins TRBV5-8 to TRBJ1-3, with D hard to call. This CDR3 is built from 13 residues. V lost 4 bases to trimming and J lost 3 bases, with 8 bases between them. Germline CDR1 SGHTS, CDR2 YDEGEE. CDR3 in DNA: TGTGCCAGCAGCCCTAACTTTGGAAACACCATATATTTT. This translates into CASSPNFGNTIYF.

This clone was recorded only once. The chain is built from TRBV27 and TRBJ1-1; TRBD1 matches 12 bases. V was clipped by 4 bases and J by 0 bases; unmatched bases: 6. The CDR3 runs 17 residues. Germline CDR1 reads MNHEY; CDR2 reads SMNVEV (reference sequence). CDR3 nucleotides: TGTGCCAGCAGTTCTTTGGGACAGGGGGCGGTGAACACTGAAGCTTTCTTT. Its protein is CASSSLGQGAVNTEAFF.

J is TRBJ2-7 and V is TRBV19; 8 bases fit TRBD2. V shed 3 bases, J shed 6 bases, and the junction held 7 bases outside the gene matches. Per germline, CDR1 LNHDA and CDR2 SQIVND (reference sequence). This CDR3 contains 14 residues. In nucleotides, the CDR3 is TGTGCCAGTAGTATCGCCGGGGGGGCCGGCGAGCAGTACTTC. It specifies CASSIAGGAGEQYF. Based on the CDR3 plus reference TRBV19 and TRBJ2-7, the full variable domain is DGGITQSPKYLFRKEGQNVTLSCEQNLNHDAMYWYRQDPGQGLRLIYYSQIVNDFQKGDIAEGYSVSREKKESFPLTVTSAQKNPTAFYLCASSIAGGAGEQYFGPGTRLTVT.

The chain links TRBV6-1 to TRBJ2-7; 9 bases map to TRBD1. The CDR3 is made up of 15 amino acids. Per germline, CDR1 MNHNS and CDR2 SASEGT. The junction had 1 base not matched to a gene; V was cut back by 0 bases and J by 1 base. The CDR3: CASSEAGTGSYEQYF. The CDR3 region has the DNA TGTGCCAGCAGTGAAGCCGGGACAGGGTCCTACGAGCAGTACTTC.

The chain joins TRBV7-9 to TRBJ1-2; D gene unclear. Looked up from germline, CDR1 is SEHNR and CDR2 is FQNEAQ (reference sequence). The CDR3 runs to 15 residues. V dropped 5 bases and J dropped 5 bases, with 18 bases sitting between them. CDR3 nucleotides: TGTGCCAGCAGCCCCCAGAAGGGAGGGTATTATGGCTACACCTTC. Its protein product is CASSPQKGGYYGYTF. Complete variable domain (other parts from reference TRBV7-9 and TRBJ1-2): DTGVSQNPRHKITKRGQNVTFRCDPISEHNRLYWYRQTLGQGPEFLTYFQNEAQLEKSRLLSDRFSAERPKGSFSTLEIQRTEQGDSAMYLCASSPQKGGYYGYTFGSGTRLTVV.

The chain couples TRBV9 to TRBJ2-3; TRBD1 agrees at 9 bases. This CDR3 contains 16 residues. Germline CDR1 reads SGDLS; CDR2 reads YYNGEE. V shed 4 bases, J shed 4 bases, and the junction held 10 bases outside the gene matches. This CDR3 reads CASSPATGGLADTQYF. Here the CDR3 DNA reads TGTGCCAGCAGCCCGGCGACAGGGGGATTGGCAGATACGCAGTATTTT.

This sequence joins TRBV28 and TRBJ2-1, with D tentatively TRBD2 (6 bases). The CDR3 covers 11 residues. Germline CDR1 and CDR2: MDHEN and SYDVKM. V shed 6 bases and J shed 10 bases, with 10 bases lying between them. This CDR3 is CASRIREEQFF. CDR3 nucleotides: TGTGCCAGCAGAATCCGGGAGGAGCAGTTCTTC.